The source of this T cell receptor beta chain is a study of blood T cells in healthy people across ages. There are a few counts of this clonotype. The second PCR ran roughly 7 to 12 cycles with a sample-barcoded 5' primer and J-beta primers. TCRdb analysed the 5' RACE reads with MiXCR anew, one entry per CDR3 protein. Among over 750,000 distinct CDR3 sequences listed, roughly 25% were seen once. Germline V lookup: CDR1 SGDLS, CDR2 YYNGEE. This CDR3 is 13 amino acids long. The germline V and J ends were trimmed by 0 bases and 5 bases, with 9 bases remaining between them. The donors, healthy Caucasians from Russia, were aged about 6 to 90. This same sample was also part of a study on T cells of mothers and their children. That publication notes: Versus unrelated pairs, overlap was slightly higher in related mother-child pairs, without reaching significance.

This chain connects TRBV9 to TRBJ2-7; D unresolved. The specimen sequenced was blood. The TCR sequence derives from a boy between 5 and 17 years old in good health. The CDR3 protein is CASSVAMGNEQYF. In DNA, the CDR3 is TGTGCCAGCAGCGTAGCTATGGGGAACGAGCAGTACTTC.